This T cell receptor beta chain came from a study of blood T cell repertoires in COVID-19. The V end was cut by 5 bases, the J end by 7 bases, with 20 bases between. CDR1 is SGHTA and CDR2 is FQGNSA in the germline V gene. This CDR3 region has 16 residues. Authors' analysis steps: Estimation of nucleated cell counts was performed using reference gene primer amplification. Clones were sequenced by immunoSEQ multiplex PCR, and TCRdb holds only the in-frame ones, with some missing. V, J and clone size are those of that table, while D and trimming were read from the DNA. The data contain some 330,000 clones, 80% to 90% of them seen just once; the ten biggest clones take up 5% to 6%.

Sequenced input: PBMCs or T cells enriched from blood (not recorded which). The source of this sequence is a man between 25 and 39 years old who had recovered from COVID-19. This rearrangement joins TRBV7-2 to TRBJ1-4; TRBD1 might be the D (5 bases). The CDR3 bases are TGTGCCAGCAGCCCCCAATCGGGGGGTTGGGGTGAAAAACTGTTTTTT. Its protein product is CASSPQSGGWGEKLFF.